This T cell receptor (beta chain) was recovered during a study of T cell responses to AZD1222 COVID-19 vaccine. Regarding the study as a whole: It was only a handful of AZD1222 recipients who were seropositive at baseline.

The CDR3 length is 16 residues. The V and J ends lost 1 base and 4 bases respectively, with 16 bases between them. In germline, CDR1 is MNHNS, CDR2 SASEGT. Remarks on this clone: The antigen remains undetermined.

TCRdb keeps only in-frame clones here, not all; method: immunoSEQ multiplex PCR. The sample has tens of thousands of clones; over 75% are singletons. The specimen was peripheral blood, collected 28 days after the second AZD1222 dose. The chain carries TRBV6-1 and TRBJ1-1; possible D gene TRBD1, 5 bases. The sequence was obtained from an adult who received the AZD1222 COVID-19 vaccine. The CDR3 spells CASSEVLQGGSTEAFF. DNA for the CDR3: TGTGCCAGCAGTGAAGTTTTGCAGGGCGGTAGCACTGAAGCTTTCTTT.